Below, one T cell receptor beta chain is given with its context. This sample was taken from a study of blood T cell repertoires in COVID-19. Looking at the study overall: The origin of the acute and convalescent COVID-19 samples was the United States, Italy and Spain. T cells, B-cell-depleted T cells, or PBMCs supplied cDNA or gDNA.

Trimming cost V 7 bases and J 7 bases; bases outside gene matches: 8. Germline V gives CDR1 SGHTA, CDR2 FQGNSA. The CDR3 loop spans 15 amino acids. Per the original data handling: Estimates of nucleated cell counts were drawn from the amplification of reference gene primers. Measured with immunoSEQ multiplex PCR; TCRdb has only the in-frame clones, and not every one. V and J calls and clone size follow that table, whereas D and trimming were derived from the DNA. The table shows over 90,000 clones, with roughly 87% occurring only once. The chain couples TRBV7-2 to TRBJ2-1; 12 bases map to TRBD1. Sequences were obtained from peripheral blood. The receptor was isolated from a human donor in a cohort sampled during active COVID-19. DNA for the CDR3: TGTGCCAGCATCACCGGGACAGGGGGCTGGAATGAGCAGTTCTTC. It encodes CASITGTGGWNEQFF.